This entry describes one TCR beta chain. The sample comes from a study of T cell changes during pregnancy in multiple sclerosis. Assay used: immunoSEQ multiplex PCR; TCRdb lists only in-frame clones, some missing. The sample lists about 68,000 clones, about 91% occurring once. V was clipped by 0 bases and J by 8 bases, with 16 bases between them. The CDR3 has 15 residues. Germline V gene data show CDR1 as MNHEY and CDR2 as SMNVEV (reference sequence). The V and J genes are TRBV27 and TRBJ1-2, with D possibly being TRBD1 (6 bases). This clonotype was sampled from a female donor in good health, enrolled as a control in a pregnancy study. Sequencing used peripheral blood, obtained in the second trimester of pregnancy. As DNA, the CDR3 is TGTGCCAGCAGTTTATCGCGGGGGGCCCTCTCCGGCTACACCTTC. Its translation is CASSLSRGALSGYTF.